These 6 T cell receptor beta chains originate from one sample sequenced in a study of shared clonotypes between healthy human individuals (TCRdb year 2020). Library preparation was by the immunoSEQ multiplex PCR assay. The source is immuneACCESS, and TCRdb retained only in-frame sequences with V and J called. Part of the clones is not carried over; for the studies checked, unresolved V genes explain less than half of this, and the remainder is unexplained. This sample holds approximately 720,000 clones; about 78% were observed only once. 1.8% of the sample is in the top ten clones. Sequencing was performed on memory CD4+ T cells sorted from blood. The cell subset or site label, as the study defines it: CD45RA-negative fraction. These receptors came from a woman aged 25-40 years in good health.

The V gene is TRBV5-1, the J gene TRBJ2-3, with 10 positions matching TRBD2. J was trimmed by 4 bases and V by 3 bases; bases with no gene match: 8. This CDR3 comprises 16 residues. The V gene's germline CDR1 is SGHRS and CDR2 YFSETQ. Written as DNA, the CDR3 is TGCGCCAGCAGCTCCGGGACTAGCGAGTCATCAGATACGCAGTATTTT. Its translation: CASSSGTSESSDTQYF.

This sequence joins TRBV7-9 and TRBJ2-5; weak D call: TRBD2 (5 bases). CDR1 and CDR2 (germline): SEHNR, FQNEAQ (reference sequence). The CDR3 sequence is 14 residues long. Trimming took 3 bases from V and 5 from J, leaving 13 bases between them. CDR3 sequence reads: CASSFERVSETQYF. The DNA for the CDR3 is TGTGCCAGCAGCTTCGAGAGGGTTTCTGAGACCCAGTACTTC.

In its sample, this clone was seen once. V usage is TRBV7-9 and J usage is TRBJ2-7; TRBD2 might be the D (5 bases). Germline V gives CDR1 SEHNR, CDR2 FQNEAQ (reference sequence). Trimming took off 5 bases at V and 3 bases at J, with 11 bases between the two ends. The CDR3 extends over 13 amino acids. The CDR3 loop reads CASSEGYLYEQYF. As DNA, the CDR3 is TGTGCCAGCAGCGAGGGCTACCTCTACGAGCAGTACTTC.

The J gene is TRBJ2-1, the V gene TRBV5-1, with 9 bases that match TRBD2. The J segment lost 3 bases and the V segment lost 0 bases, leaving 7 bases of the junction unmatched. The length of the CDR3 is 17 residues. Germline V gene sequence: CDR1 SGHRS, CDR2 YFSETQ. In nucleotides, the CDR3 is TGCGCCAGCAGCTTGGTGCTAGCGGGATCGGGCTACAATGAGCAGTTCTTC. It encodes CASSLVLAGSGYNEQFF.

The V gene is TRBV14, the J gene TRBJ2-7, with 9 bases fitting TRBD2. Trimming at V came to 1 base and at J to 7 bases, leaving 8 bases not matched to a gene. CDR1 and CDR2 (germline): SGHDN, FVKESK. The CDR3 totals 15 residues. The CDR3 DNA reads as TGTGCCAGCAGCCAAGGTGGGCTAGCGGGGATGGAGCAGTACTTC. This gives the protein CASSQGGLAGMEQYF.

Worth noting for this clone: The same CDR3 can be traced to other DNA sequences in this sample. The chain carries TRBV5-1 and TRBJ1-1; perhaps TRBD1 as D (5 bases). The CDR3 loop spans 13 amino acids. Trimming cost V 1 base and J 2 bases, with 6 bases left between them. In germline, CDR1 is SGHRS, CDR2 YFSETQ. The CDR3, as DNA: TGCGCCAGCAGCTTGACAGGAAACACTGAAGCTTTCTTT. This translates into CASSLTGNTEAFF. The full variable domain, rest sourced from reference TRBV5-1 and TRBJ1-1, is KAGVTQTPRYLIKTRGQQVTLSCSPISGHRSVSWYQQTPGQGLQFLFEYFSETQRNKGNFPGRFSGRQFSNSRSEMNVSTLELGDSALYLCASSLTGNTEAFFGQGTRLTVV.